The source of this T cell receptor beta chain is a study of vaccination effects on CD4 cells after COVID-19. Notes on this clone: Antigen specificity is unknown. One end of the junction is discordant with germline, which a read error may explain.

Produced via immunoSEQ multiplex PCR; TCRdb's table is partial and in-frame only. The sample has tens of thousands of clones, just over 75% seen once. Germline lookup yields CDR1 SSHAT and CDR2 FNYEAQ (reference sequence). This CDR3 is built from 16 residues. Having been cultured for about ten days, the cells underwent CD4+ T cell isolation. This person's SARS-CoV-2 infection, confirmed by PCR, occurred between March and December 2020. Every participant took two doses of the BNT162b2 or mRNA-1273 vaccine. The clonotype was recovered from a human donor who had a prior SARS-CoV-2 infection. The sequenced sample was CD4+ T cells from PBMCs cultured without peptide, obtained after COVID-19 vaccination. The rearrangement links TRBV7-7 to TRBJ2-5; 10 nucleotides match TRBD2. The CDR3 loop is CASSPLAGGNQETQYF. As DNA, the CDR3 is TGTGCTAGCAGCCCCTTAGCGGGGGGAAACCAAGAGACCCAGTACTTC.